This T cell receptor beta chain is drawn from a study of T cell responses to AZD1222 COVID-19 vaccine. Profiling relied on immunoSEQ multiplex PCR, and the TCRdb table lists in-frame clones only, not all of them. Of 100,000 to 150,000 clones listed, 84% are singletons. The J segment lost 5 bases and the V segment lost 5 bases, leaving 11 bases of the junction unmatched. The CDR3 totals 15 residues. Germline V gene sequence: CDR1 PRHDT, CDR2 FYEKMQ (reference sequence). This clone was picked up many times. The target antigen is unknown. Broader study findings: In a largely white British group with more females than males, clonal diversity was possibly underestimated. Spike was spanned by vaccine-associated CD4 TCRs, which were dominant at 160-218 and 743-854. Within unmutated variant regions lay the reported targets of nearly half of spike-specific TCRs.

The chain uses TRBV13 and TRBJ2-7; 8 bases match TRBD1. The TCR was taken from an adult who received the AZD1222 COVID-19 vaccine. Sequencing used peripheral blood, obtained 28 days after the second AZD1222 dose. This CDR3 is CASSPRDRQGHEQYF. In nucleotides, the CDR3 is TGTGCCAGCAGCCCCCGGGACAGGCAAGGCCACGAGCAGTACTTC.